These T cell receptor beta chains were read from a single sample in a study of shared clonotypes between healthy human individuals. Data came from immunoSEQ multiplex PCR; TCRdb stores just in-frame clones and leaves some out. Here the sample spans about 2,500,000 clones, around nine tenths being singletons. The sequenced material came from naive CD4+ T cells sorted from blood. The receptors were sampled from a man between 18 and 35 years old in good health. CDR3s include the opening cysteine and the closing phenylalanine or tryptophan. Each record gives: J gene, D gene, V gene, clone size, CDR3 DNA, CDR3 protein. D genes are given only for firm matches. Size tells how often a clone was seen (once, few, many) or the class of an expanded clone, and some rows leave it out.

TRBJ2-7,NA,TRBV18,NA,TGTGCCAGCTCACCGGACGGAGTAGCCAACGAGCAGTACTTC,CASSPDGVANEQYF
TRBJ2-7,TRBD2,TRBV11-2,NA,TGTGCCAGCGTGGCGGGGGGGTCCTACGAGCAGTACTTC,CASVAGGSYEQYF
TRBJ2-1,NA,TRBV20-1,NA,TGCAGTGGAGGTGAGCAGTTCTTC,CSGGEQFF
TRBJ2-5,TRBD1,TRBV7-7,NA,TGTGCTAGCAGCTTAGCGCTTGGTACAGGGGGTCCCCAGTACTTC,CASSLALGTGGPQYF
TRBJ1-2,NA,TRBV29-1,NA,TGCAGCGTTGAACGACAGGAGCGTGGCTACACCTTC,CSVERQERGYTF
TRBJ2-2,NA,TRBV5-6,NA,TGTGCCAGCAGCTTGGAAGAGAGAGGGACCGGGGAGCTGTTTTTT,CASSLEERGTGELFF
TRBJ2-4,TRBD2,TRBV7-2,NA,TGTGCCAGCAGCCGGGGACTAGCGGGAGGGTTTAACGGAAACATTCAGTACTTC,CASSRGLAGGFNGNIQYF
TRBJ2-3,TRBD2,TRBV9,NA,TGTGCCAGCAGCGGGACTAGCGGGGGGTACACAGATACGCAGTATTTT,CASSGTSGGYTDTQYF
TRBJ2-5,TRBD2,TRBV7-9,NA,TGTGCCAGCAGCTTAAGCGGGACGGTAAAAGAGACCCAGTACTTC,CASSLSGTVKETQYF
TRBJ1-2,NA,TRBV7-2,NA,TGTGCCAGCAGCCCCAGTGGGGTGACTAACTATGGCTACACCTTC,CASSPSGVTNYGYTF
TRBJ1-5,NA,TRBV7-9,few,TGTGCCAGCAGCTTAGACCTAGAATCCAATCAGCCCCAGCATTTT,CASSLDLESNQPQHF
TRBJ1-1,NA,TRBV27,NA,TGTGCCAGCAGTAGACAGAGGAACACTGAAGCTTTCTTT,CASSRQRNTEAFF
TRBJ1-6,NA,TRBV5-4,NA,TGTGCCAGCAGCTGGGGGGGGAATTCACCCCTCCACTTT,CASSWGGNSPLHF
TRBJ2-7,NA,TRBV27,NA,TGTGCCAGCAGTTTATCGCCTTCCATCGGGGCTAGCTCCTACGAGCAGTACTTC,CASSLSPSIGASSYEQYF
TRBJ2-7,NA,TRBV7-2,NA,TGTGCCAGCAGCCGATCTTACGAGCAGTACTTC,CASSRSYEQYF
TRBJ2-7,NA,TRBV27,once,TGTGCCAGCAGTTTAGCCCTAACAGGGAAGGTAGGCTACGAGCAGTACTTC,CASSLALTGKVGYEQYF
TRBJ1-1,NA,TRBV9,NA,TGTGCCAGCAGCGTAGGGACGGAGAACACTGAAGCTTTCTTT,CASSVGTENTEAFF
TRBJ2-3,NA,TRBV28,NA,TGTGCCAGCAGTTTGGAGCTTGCGGGGAGCACAGATACGCAGTATTTT,CASSLELAGSTDTQYF
TRBJ1-3,NA,TRBV30,once,TGTGCCTGGAGTGTAGGATTATCCTCGTGGGGAAACACCATATATTTT,CAWSVGLSSWGNTIYF
TRBJ1-4,TRBD1,TRBV19,NA,TGTGCCAGTAGTACGCGAGACAGGGGGCCTGAAAAACTGTTTTTT,CASSTRDRGPEKLFF
TRBJ2-1,TRBD2,TRBV10-3,NA,TGTGCCATCAGTGGGACTAGCGGGGGCTGGGATGAGCAGTTCTTC,CAISGTSGGWDEQFF
TRBJ1-2,TRBD1,TRBV7-9,NA,TGTGCCAGCAGCTTAGCCTCCGAGAGGACAGGGAAATATGGCTACACCTTC,CASSLASERTGKYGYTF
TRBJ2-3,NA,TRBV6-5,NA,TGTGCCAGCACCCCCCCCGGGACAGATACGCAGTATTTT,CASTPPGTDTQYF
TRBJ2-7,TRBD1,TRBV6-1,NA,TGTGCCAGCAGTGAAGGGCCAGGGACAGCGTACGAGCAGTACTTC,CASSEGPGTAYEQYF
TRBJ2-7,NA,TRBV11-3,NA,TGTGCCAGCAGCTTAGGATCGGGGGAGCAGTACTTC,CASSLGSGEQYF
TRBJ2-4,NA,TRBV2,once,TGTGCCAGCAGTGCAGGGTTAGGGAACATTCAGTACTTC,CASSAGLGNIQYF
TRBJ2-7,NA,TRBV18,NA,TGTGCCAGCTCATCTGGAGGGACCGGGACCTACGAGCAGTACTTC,CASSSGGTGTYEQYF
TRBJ2-7,NA,TRBV2,NA,TGTGCCAGCATTGGCCGGGAGTGGGAATTCTACGAGCAGTACTTC,CASIGREWEFYEQYF
TRBJ2-7,NA,TRBV11-2,NA,TGTGCCAGCAGCCAGAGGACAGGTGGGGACTCGGGCGAGCAGTACTTC,CASSQRTGGDSGEQYF
TRBJ2-1,NA,TRBV2,NA,TGTGCCAGCAGACCTCAAGACAATGAGCAGTTCTTC,CASRPQDNEQFF
TRBJ1-3,NA,TRBV28,NA,TGTGCCAGCACTTCCCTAGCCTACAGAAACACCATATATTTT,CASTSLAYRNTIYF
TRBJ2-7,TRBD1,TRBV19,NA,TGTGCCAGTAGTATGGGGGGACAGGGGAGAGGCGAGCAGTACTTC,CASSMGGQGRGEQYF
TRBJ2-3,NA,TRBV7-8,NA,TGTGCCAGCGCCAGGGGGGCGAGCACAGATACGCAGTATTTT,CASARGASTDTQYF
TRBJ2-7,NA,TRBV6-1,NA,TGTGCCAGCTCTAGGGGGTCAGGTTACGAGCAGTACTTC,CASSRGSGYEQYF
TRBJ2-5,NA,TRBV30,NA,TGTGCCTGGAGCGTTCTTGGGACCGGTGTCGGAACCCAGTACTTC,CAWSVLGTGVGTQYF
TRBJ1-1,NA,TRBV7-9,NA,TGTGCCAGCAGCTTAGCGCGGGGAATTACTGAAGCTTTCTTT,CASSLARGITEAFF
TRBJ1-2,NA,TRBV30,few,TGTGCCTGGAGTGTTAAAGGGACTAACTATGGCTACACCTTC,CAWSVKGTNYGYTF
TRBJ2-7,TRBD1,TRBV6-1,NA,TGTGCCAGCAGTGTACCGGGACAGGGTCGCTACGAGCAGTACTTC,CASSVPGQGRYEQYF
TRBJ1-6,NA,TRBV30,NA,TGTGCCTGGAGTTCTGAGGTTTATAGTTCACCCCTCCACTTT,CAWSSEVYSSPLHF
TRBJ2-1,NA,TRBV7-9,NA,TGTGCCAGCAGCTTACTCGGGCAGGGTTTTTACAATGAGCAGTTCTTC,CASSLLGQGFYNEQFF
TRBJ1-1,TRBD1,TRBV19,NA,TGTGCCACGCAACAGGGGGGGAACATGAACACTGAAGCTTTCTTT,CATQQGGNMNTEAFF
TRBJ1-4,TRBD1,TRBV5-6,once,TGTGCCAGCAGCCGACAGGGGGTGAAACTGTTTTTT,CASSRQGVKLFF
TRBJ2-1,TRBD2,TRBV9,NA,TGTGCCAGCAGCCCGCAGCGGGGGGATTACAATGAGCAGTTCTTC,CASSPQRGDYNEQFF
TRBJ2-2,TRBD1,TRBV5-1,NA,TGCGCCAGCAGCTTGGGACAGGGGACGTTCGGGGAGCTGTTTTTT,CASSLGQGTFGELFF
TRBJ1-1,NA,TRBV9,NA,TGTGCCAGCAGGCCGGTCGCCCACACTGAAGCTTTCTTT,CASRPVAHTEAFF
TRBJ2-3,TRBD2,TRBV5-1,NA,TGCGCCAGCAGCTTAAATCGGGAGGCCACAGATACGCAGTATTTT,CASSLNREATDTQYF
TRBJ2-1,TRBD2,TRBV10-2,NA,TGCGCCAGCAGCAACGGACTAGCGGGGTCCTACAATGAGCAGTTCTTC,CASSNGLAGSYNEQFF
TRBJ1-4,NA,TRBV9,NA,TGTGCCAGCAGCGTAGTCGTGGGGGGCATTGAAAAACTGTTTTTT,CASSVVVGGIEKLFF
TRBJ2-5,TRBD1,TRBV10-1,NA,TGCGCCAGCAGTGAGTCTACAGGGGGAGGAGAGACCCAGTACTTC,CASSESTGGGETQYF
TRBJ1-6,TRBD1,TRBV19,NA,TGTGCCAGTAGTATATTCCTCCCAGGGGGCAGTTCACCCCTCCACTTT,CASSIFLPGGSSPLHF
TRBJ2-5,TRBD1,TRBV6-5,NA,TGTGCCAGCAGTGGGGACAGGCGAGAGACCCAGTACTTC,CASSGDRRETQYF
TRBJ2-1,TRBD2,TRBV6-5,NA,TGTGCCAGCAGCCGCCTAACTAGCGCCAATGAGCAGTTCTTC,CASSRLTSANEQFF
TRBJ2-1,NA,TRBV5-4,NA,TGTGCCAGCACCGGTGGCGGGCTCCTCTACAATGAGCAGTTCTTC,CASTGGGLLYNEQFF
TRBJ2-1,TRBD2,TRBV5-5,NA,TGTGCCAGCAGCTTCCTAGCGGGAGGGCCAAATGAGCAGTTCTTC,CASSFLAGGPNEQFF
TRBJ1-6,NA,TRBV6-1,few,TGTGCCAGCAGTGGACTGATGAATTCACCCCTCCACTTT,CASSGLMNSPLHF
TRBJ2-5,NA,TRBV6-5,NA,TGTGCCAGCAGCCGGCAGAACTCCCAAGAGACCCAGTACTTC,CASSRQNSQETQYF
TRBJ1-2,NA,TRBV7-8,NA,TGTGCCAGCAGCCGAGAGACGGCAGGGGAAAGATACTATGGCTACACCTTC,CASSRETAGERYYGYTF